The source of this TCR beta chain is a study of CXCR3-negative and CXCR3-positive naive CD8 T cells (dated by TCRdb to about 2019). For context, the study as a whole: In total, 120 million to 150 million TRB reads were obtained, corresponding to roughly 1.5 +/- 0.3 million reads per library. The diversity and physicochemical repertoire analyses included roughly ten donors pooled from two independent experiments. The TRBV-TRBJ cluster analysis covered naive subsets from about 5 donors and memory cells from 3 donors. Overall study outcomes, separate from this receptor: Repertoire diversity was comparably high in both naive subsets but much lower in memory CD8+ T cells. TRB CDR3s from CXCR3-positive naive cells showed higher hydrophobicity (lower Kidera factor 4), lower energy, and higher strength and volume indices than CXCR3-negative naive cells. Because surface CD5, which is linked to self-reactivity in mice, was comparable between the naive subsets, TCR interaction strength was also inferred from TRB CDR3 physicochemical properties. CXCR3 expression partially decreased after cryopreservation, so most assays used freshly isolated PBMCs. Similar TRBV-TRBJ usage was shown by naive CXCR3-negative and CXCR3-positive cells from the same donor, whereas distinct patterns were shown by memory cells.

The instrument given in TCRdb is NextSeq 550. The Human TCR Profiling Kit (MiLaboratory) was used to make UMI-labeled 5' RACE TRB cDNA libraries. cDNA synthesis used the entire amount of extracted RNA, and PCR amplification then used the entire amount of cDNA produced. Libraries were prepared in parallel with an identical number of PCR cycles. The published analysis was carried out like this. With a requirement of at least two reads per UMI, MIGEC and MiXCR extracted about 57,000 +/- 9,900 unique UMI-labeled TRB cDNA molecules per library. On average, each library contained approximately 40,000 +/- 10,000 functional in-frame TRB CDR3 nucleotide clonotypes without stop codons. After each sample was downsampled to 5000 UMI-labeled TRB molecules, VDJtools was used to calculate diversity metrics such as normalized Shannon-Wiener and Chao1. VDJtools computed clonotype-size-weighted physicochemical properties of the central five CDR3 residues: interaction energy, strength, volume and Kidera factor 4. The reads were reprocessed in TCRdb, with one entry per CDR3 protein sequence and no accompanying DNA. The V and J calls and clone size come from TCRdb's table, not from the authors' own analysis. This specimen's table enumerates about 81,000 distinct CDR3 sequences. Roughly 1.6% of the sample belongs to the ten largest clones.

The CDR3 numbers 16 residues from cysteine through phenylalanine. No coding sequence is recorded. The germline V gene encodes CDR1 SGHRS and CDR2 YFSETQ. Each CD8+ T cell subset was flow-sorted in triplicate, and 300,000 cells per subset were placed directly into RLT lysis buffer. To exclude memory contaminants, naive CD8+ T cells were stringently defined as CD45RO-CCR7+CD27+CD95-. Peripheral blood mononuclear cells were isolated from buffy coats by standard density gradient centrifugation. Naive CXCR3-negative and CXCR3-positive CD8+ T cells were flow-sorted on a FACSAria III. An RNeasy Mini Kit was used to extract total RNA from the sorted cells. Points on this clonotype: There is no known antigen for this receptor.

The sequence was collected from a human donor in good health. Some clones in this sample may be carry-over from other donors' samples. Sequences were obtained from naive CXCR3- CD8+ T cells from blood. The cell subset or site label of this sample denotes: CD45RO-CCR7+CD27+CD95- naive CD8+ T cells lacking CXCR3 (TNR3-). Recombination connected TRBV5-1 to TRBJ2-7; the TCRdb D gene call, TRBD2, has no DNA to confirm it. The CDR3 loop reads CASSLNVGEARYEQYF.